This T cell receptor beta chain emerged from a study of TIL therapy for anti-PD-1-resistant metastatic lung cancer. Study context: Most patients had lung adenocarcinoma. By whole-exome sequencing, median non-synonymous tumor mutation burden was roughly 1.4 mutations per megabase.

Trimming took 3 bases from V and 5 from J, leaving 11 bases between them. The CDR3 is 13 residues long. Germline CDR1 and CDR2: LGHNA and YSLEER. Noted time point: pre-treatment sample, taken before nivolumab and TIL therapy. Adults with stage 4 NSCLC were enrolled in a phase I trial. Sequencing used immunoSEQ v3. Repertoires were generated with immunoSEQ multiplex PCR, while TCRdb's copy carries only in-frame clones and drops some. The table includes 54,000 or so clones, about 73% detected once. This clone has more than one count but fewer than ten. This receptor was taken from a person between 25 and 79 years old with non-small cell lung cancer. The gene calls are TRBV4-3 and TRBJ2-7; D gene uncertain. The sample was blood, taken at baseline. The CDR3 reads CASSQQLRNEQYF. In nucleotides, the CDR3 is TGCGCCAGCAGCCAGCAACTTCGGAACGAGCAGTACTTC.